The 30 T cell receptor beta chains given below trace back to one sample, sequenced in a study of blood T cell repertoires in COVID-19. Using immunoSEQ multiplex PCR, the repertoire was profiled, and TCRdb retains in-frame clones only, with some absent. The data hold about 200,000 clones, with 70% to 90% observed a single time. Source material: peripheral blood. All receptors come from a woman between 45 and 65 years old with COVID-19, enrolled during active disease.

This clone was seen only once. The gene calls are TRBV5-6 and TRBJ1-2; D perhaps matches TRBD1 (5 bases). This CDR3 comprises 13 residues. Germline CDR1 is SGHDT and CDR2 is YYEEEE. V was trimmed by 3 bases and J by 4 bases, leaving 10 bases between them. The CDR3 reads CASSSGNLYGYTF. CDR3 nucleotides: TGTGCCAGCAGCTCAGGGAACCTCTATGGCTACACCTTC. The full variable domain, in which reference TRBV5-6 and TRBJ1-2 provide the parts outside the CDR3, is DAGVTQSPTHLIKTRGQQVTLRCSPKSGHDTVSWYQQALGQGPQFIFQYYEEEERQRGNFPDRFSGHQFPNYSSELNVNALLLGDSALYLCASSSGNLYGYTFGSGTRLTVV.

The rearrangement uses TRBV19 and TRBJ2-7; possibly TRBD1 for D (6 bases). Germline loops: CDR1 LNHDA, CDR2 SQIVND (reference sequence). The CDR3 length is 14 residues. Trimming cost V 5 bases and J 4 bases, with 15 bases left between them. CDR3 amino acids: CASSVRGFEYEQYF. CDR3 nucleotide sequence: TGTGCCAGTAGTGTGAGGGGGTTTGAGTACGAGCAGTACTTC. Variable domain in full (rest from reference TRBV19 and TRBJ2-7): DGGITQSPKYLFRKEGQNVTLSCEQNLNHDAMYWYRQDPGQGLRLIYYSQIVNDFQKGDIAEGYSVSREKKESFPLTVTSAQKNPTAFYLCASSVRGFEYEQYFGPGTRLTVT.

This rearrangement joins TRBV7-8 to TRBJ1-1, with 7 nucleotides matching TRBD1. Per germline, CDR1 SGHVS and CDR2 FQNEAQ. Trimming cost V 2 bases and J 4 bases; bases outside gene matches: 16. The CDR3 runs to 18 residues. Here the CDR3 reads CASSLFAGTEARRTEAFF. The CDR3 coding sequence is TGTGCCAGCAGCTTATTTGCCGGGACAGAGGCGCGTCGCACTGAAGCTTTCTTT.

The gene calls are TRBV10-2 and TRBJ2-6, with 7 bases that match TRBD2. Germline V CDR1 and CDR2: WSHSY, SAAADI. The CDR3 sequence is 19 residues long. The V segment lost 3 bases and the J segment 4 bases; nucleotides outside the gene matches: 15. The CDR3 loop reads CASSDATGGKASGANVLTF. In nucleotides, the CDR3 is TGCGCCAGCAGTGATGCGACGGGGGGTAAAGCGTCCGGGGCCAACGTCCTGACTTTC.

This clone was seen a few times. CDR3 amino acids: CASGLDKDFPGLAGYTDTQYF. Here the CDR3 DNA reads TGTGCTAGTGGTTTGGATAAAGACTTTCCGGGACTAGCGGGGTACACAGATACGCAGTATTTT. The V call is TRBV12-5, the J call TRBJ2-3, with 13 bases aligning to TRBD2. J was trimmed by 2 bases and V by 1 base; bases with no gene match: 15. This CDR3 is 21 amino acids long. Germline V lookup: CDR1 LGHNT, CDR2 FRNRAP.

The chain has TRBV19 and TRBJ1-5; D not certain. This CDR3 has 13 amino acids. CDR1 is LNHDA and CDR2 is SQIVND in the germline V gene (reference sequence). V lost 1 base, J lost 2 bases, and 3 bases lay in between. The DNA of the CDR3 is TGTGCCAGTAGTATAGGAGGCAATCAGCCCCAGCATTTT. Translating gives CASSIGGNQPQHF.

The chain carries TRBV11-3 and TRBJ1-3; no clear D. Germline V gene sequence: CDR1 SGHNT, CDR2 YENEEA. The CDR3 length is 12 residues. The germline V and J ends were trimmed by 5 bases and 8 bases, with 10 bases remaining between them. The CDR3 loop reads CASSRELHTIYF. CDR3 in DNA: TGTGCCAGCAGCCGGGAGTTGCACACCATATATTTT.

The J gene is TRBJ2-7, the V gene TRBV18; D unresolved. Deletions cut 1 base from V and 4 bases from J, with 11 bases between. This CDR3 region has 14 residues. The germline gives CDR1 KGHSH, CDR2 LQKENI. CDR3 in DNA: TGTGCCAGCTCACCACAGACATCCCGTTACGAGCAGTACTTC. Encoded protein: CASSPQTSRYEQYF.

The chain joins TRBV3-1 (or the pseudogene TRBV3-2) to TRBJ1-2, with a possible D match to TRBD1 (5 bases). CDR1 and CDR2 from the germline V gene are LGHDT and YNNKEL (reference sequence). This CDR3 is built from 14 residues. Trimming shortened V by 4 bases and J by 0 bases, and 9 bases separated the two germline ends. The CDR3 is CASSLGGTNYGYTF. In DNA, the CDR3 is TGTGCCAGCAGCCTTGGGGGGACTAACTATGGCTACACCTTC.

CDR3: CASSGPQDYTF. CDR3 bases: TGTGCCAGCAGCGGCCCCCAGGACTACACCTTC. The genes are TRBV9 and TRBJ1-2; no clear D. This CDR3 region has 11 residues. V was cut by 3 bases and J by 10 bases, with 10 bases left in between. Per the germline V gene, CDR1 is SGDLS and CDR2 is YYNGEE.

The V and J genes are TRBV19 and TRBJ1-5; possibly TRBD1 for D (6 bases). The CDR3 totals 15 residues. Germline loops: CDR1 LNHDA, CDR2 SQIVND (reference sequence). V shed 5 bases and J shed 0 bases, with 11 bases lying between them. CDR3 region: CASSFGTFSNQPQHF. DNA of the CDR3: TGTGCCAGTAGTTTTGGGACATTTAGCAATCAGCCCCAGCATTTT.

The chain carries TRBV27 and TRBJ2-7, with D hard to call. V lost 8 bases to trimming and J lost 3 bases, with 8 bases between them. The CDR3 covers 11 residues. Looked up from germline, CDR1 is MNHEY and CDR2 is SMNVEV (reference sequence). The CDR3 region is CASLRNYEQYV. CDR3 nucleotides: TGTGCCAGCCTCAGGAACTACGAGCAGTACGTC.

This chain joins TRBV30 and TRBJ1-1, with 9 bases aligning to TRBD1. CDR3 length: 13 amino acids. V dropped 3 bases and J dropped 6; count of bases not matched to a gene: 5. Germline values: CDR1 GTSNPN, CDR2 SVGIG (reference sequence). The CDR3, as DNA: TGTGCCTGGAGGGGACAGGGTCTATCTGAAGCTTTCTTT. Its translation: CAWRGQGLSEAFF. Variable domain in full (rest from reference TRBV30 and TRBJ1-1): SQTIHQWPATLVQPVGSPLSLECTVEGTSNPNLYWYRQAAGRGLQLLFYSVGIGQISSEVPQNLSASRPQDRQFILSSKKLLLSDSGFYLCAWRGQGLSEAFFGQGTRLTVV.

This chain links TRBV27 with TRBJ1-1, with TRBD1 matching 10 bases. V shed 4 bases, J shed 2 bases, and the junction held 13 bases outside the gene matches. This CDR3 spans 18 amino acids. From germline, CDR1 is MNHEY and CDR2 SMNVEV (reference sequence). CDR3 DNA sequence: TGTGCCAGCAGTTCCTTGAAGACAGGGGGCTATATAAACACTGAAGCTTTCTTT. Residues: CASSSLKTGGYINTEAFF.

The chain combines TRBV2 with TRBJ1-2; 8 bases fit TRBD1. The CDR3 runs 12 residues. V lost 9 bases and J lost 4; bases outside the gene matches: 4. Germline V gives CDR1 SNHLY, CDR2 FYNNEI. The CDR3 here is CARGDRSYGYTF. Here the CDR3 DNA reads TGTGCCAGAGGGGACAGGAGCTATGGCTACACCTTC. The whole variable domain, remainder taken from reference TRBV2 and TRBJ1-2, is EPEVTQTPSHQVTQMGQEVILRCVPISNHLYFYWYRQILGQKVEFLVSFYNNEISEKSEIFDDQFSVERPDGSNFTLKIRSTKLEDSAMYFCARGDRSYGYTFGSGTRLTVV.

The gene calls are TRBV3-1 (or the pseudogene TRBV3-2) and TRBJ2-7; no clear D gene. The CDR3 is 13 amino acids. Trimming cost V 4 bases and J 1 base, with 8 bases left between them. Germline CDR1 LGHDT, CDR2 YNNKEL (reference sequence). In nucleotides, the CDR3 is TGTGCCAGCAGCCGTTCGGGTTCCTACGAGCAGTACGTC. Translated: CASSRSGSYEQYV.

This chain joins TRBV7-2 and TRBJ1-6; D possibly corresponds to TRBD1 (5 bases). Germline V gene sequence: CDR1 SGHTA, CDR2 FQGNSA. The CDR3 is 15 residues long. V shed 5 bases and J shed 10 bases, with 18 bases lying between them. The CDR3, as DNA: TGTGCCAGCAGCAATAGGGCGCAGGGTAACTCACCCCTCCACTTT. Encoded protein: CASSNRAQGNSPLHF.

The chain recombines TRBV7-2 with TRBJ1-6, with 7 bases lining up with TRBD1. The CDR3 totals 14 residues. CDR1 SGHTA and CDR2 FQGNSA come from the germline V gene. Trimming cost V 6 bases and J 10 bases; bases outside gene matches: 9. The CDR3 sequence is CASRAQGTRSPLHF. As DNA, the CDR3 is TGTGCCAGCAGGGCACAGGGGACGAGGTCACCCCTCCACTTT.

This rearrangement joins TRBV28 to TRBJ2-1, with D possibly matching TRBD1 (5 bases). Germline lookup yields CDR1 MDHEN and CDR2 SYDVKM. The CDR3 spans 11 residues. V shed 3 bases and J shed 8 bases, with 5 bases lying between them. CDR3 DNA: TGTGCCAGCAGTTTCAGGGATGAGCAGTTCTTC. It is translated as CASSFRDEQFF.

J is TRBJ1-2 and V is TRBV7-2; D perhaps matches TRBD1 (5 bases). The ends were cut back, 1 base at V and 4 bases at J, with 10 bases in the middle. The germline gives CDR1 SGHTA, CDR2 FQGNSA. The CDR3 has 14 residues. DNA for the CDR3: TGTGCCAGCAGCTTAGAGGGGCAAAGCTATGGCTACACCTTC. It specifies CASSLEGQSYGYTF.

The rearrangement links TRBV4-1 to TRBJ1-4, with D perhaps matching TRBD1 (6 bases). Germline V gene lookup returns CDR1 MGHRA and CDR2 YSYEKL. Trimming removed 1 base at V and 2 bases at J, with 14 bases between. The CDR3 is 17 amino acids. CDR3 sequence: CASSQGTGRGTNEKLFF. The CDR3 nucleotides are TGCGCCAGCAGCCAAGGAACAGGGAGAGGTACTAATGAAAAACTGTTTTTT.

The V call is TRBV5-5, the J call TRBJ1-2; D might be TRBD1 (5 bases). Germline CDR1 SGHKS, CDR2 YYEKEE (reference sequence). The CDR3 spans 13 residues. V gave up 1 base and J gave up 5 bases, with 9 bases separating them. The CDR3 DNA follows: TGTGCCAGCAGCTTGTCGCAGGGTTATGGCTACACCTTC. It specifies CASSLSQGYGYTF.

This clone was observed a single time. The chain uses TRBV9 and TRBJ2-7; 9 bases match TRBD1. Germline CDR1 is SGDLS and CDR2 is YYNGEE. The V gene end was trimmed by 3 bases and the J gene end by 2 bases; junction bases not matched to a gene: 15. The CDR3 covers 18 residues. In DNA form, the CDR3 reads TGTGCCAGCAGCGGACCTGGACGAGACAGGGGGTCCCCCTACGAGCAGTACGTC. This gives the protein CASSGPGRDRGSPYEQYV.

This clone occurred a few times. The chain uses TRBV24-1 and TRBJ1-2, with D perhaps matching TRBD1 (6 bases). The germline gives CDR1 KGHDR, CDR2 SFDVKD. The CDR3 contains 16 residues. Trimming shortened V by 3 bases and J by 2 bases, and 15 bases separated the two germline ends. The CDR3 sequence is CATSDAGQPKNYGYTF. CDR3 nucleotide sequence: TGTGCCACCAGTGATGCTGGACAGCCCAAAAACTATGGCTACACCTTC.

V gene TRBV7-2 combines with J gene TRBJ2-3; D remains ambiguous. The V gene's germline CDR1 is SGHTA and CDR2 FQGNSA. This CDR3 is built from 15 residues. V shed 2 bases and J shed 2 bases, with 11 bases lying between them. This CDR3 is CASSLNSLTTDTQYF. DNA of the CDR3: TGTGCCAGCAGCTTAAATAGCCTGACCACAGATACGCAGTATTTT. The complete variable domain, with remaining parts taken from reference TRBV7-2 and TRBJ2-3, reads GAGVSQSPSNKVTEKGKDVELRCDPISGHTALYWYRQSLGQGLEFLIYFQGNSAPDKSGLPSDRFSAERTGGSVSTLTIQRTQQEDSAVYLCASSLNSLTTDTQYFGPGTRLTVL.

This chain uses TRBV30 with TRBJ1-1; the match to TRBD1 covers 12 bases. Germline loops: CDR1 GTSNPN, CDR2 SVGIG (reference sequence). The V and J ends lost 6 bases and 6 bases, in that order; junction bases with no gene match: 11. This CDR3 comprises 15 residues. DNA for the CDR3: TGTGCCTGCCAACCCTACGGGACAGGGGGCTCTGAAGCTTTCTTT. Its protein product is CACQPYGTGGSEAFF.

The chain is built from TRBV14 and TRBJ1-2; D is undetermined. Germline CDR1 is SGHDN and CDR2 is FVKESK. This CDR3 has 13 amino acids. V lost 3 bases, J lost 3 bases, and 8 bases lay in between. The CDR3 protein is CASSQEADYGYTF. CDR3 nucleotide sequence: TGTGCCAGCAGCCAGGAGGCTGACTATGGCTACACCTTC.

V is TRBV2 and J is TRBJ2-7, with TRBD1 matching 9 bases. Trimming removed 5 bases from V and 4 bases from J; junction bases left unmatched: 6. Germline lookup yields CDR1 SNHLY and CDR2 FYNNEI. The CDR3 is 14 residues long. The CDR3 nucleotides read TGTGCCAGCAGTCCCGGGACAGGGAAGTACGAGCAGTACTTC. This encodes CASSPGTGKYEQYF.

The chain carries TRBV30 and TRBJ1-2; a possible D gene is TRBD1 (6 bases). Germline assignment: CDR1 GTSNPN and CDR2 SVGIG (reference sequence). The CDR3 covers 12 residues. Trimming removed 3 bases from V and 8 bases from J, with 13 bases in between. The CDR3 DNA is TGTGCCTGGAGCATAACAGGGAAGGGCTACACCTTC. This sequence encodes CAWSITGKGYTF.

This chain uses TRBV9 with TRBJ2-1, with 7 nucleotides matching TRBD2. CDR3 length equals 15 residues. V gave up 3 bases and J gave up 1 base; unmatched junction bases: 4. The germline V gene encodes CDR1 SGDLS and CDR2 YYNGEE. For the CDR3, the DNA is TGTGCCAGCAGCGCTCGGGGGGTTTCCTACAATGAGCAGTTCTTC. Amino acid sequence: CASSARGVSYNEQFF.